This note documents a single T cell receptor beta chain sequence. Its antigen is still unknown. The PCR primers covered 54 TRBV and 13 TRBJ segments. Pre-culture CD4+ samples were sequenced deeply, targeting 150,000 to 250,000 T cell genomes. TCRdb's table, derived via immunoSEQ multiplex PCR, lists solely in-frame clones and lacks some. The sample carries roughly 120,000 clones, 92% recorded once. Trimming removed 0 bases at V and 4 bases at J, with 9 bases between. CDR3 size: 14 residues. Looked up from germline, CDR1 is SGHVS and CDR2 is FNYEAQ. This specimen belongs to a study of T cell repertoires and HLA-DP antigens. Study as a whole: Donors were two male and one female, aged 18-to-29 to 60-to-69.

Untouched CD4+ T cells were bead-isolated from PBMC at approximately 98% purity. V is TRBV7-6 and J is TRBJ2-5, with D possibly TRBD1 on 5 matching bases. Sequenced input: CD4+ T cells from PBMCs. The sequence was obtained from a woman in her late teens or twenties in good health and CMV-seronegative. The CDR3 DNA reads as TGTGCCAGCAGCTTAGCAGGGGCGCGAGAGACCCAGTACTTC. Protein product: CASSLAGARETQYF.